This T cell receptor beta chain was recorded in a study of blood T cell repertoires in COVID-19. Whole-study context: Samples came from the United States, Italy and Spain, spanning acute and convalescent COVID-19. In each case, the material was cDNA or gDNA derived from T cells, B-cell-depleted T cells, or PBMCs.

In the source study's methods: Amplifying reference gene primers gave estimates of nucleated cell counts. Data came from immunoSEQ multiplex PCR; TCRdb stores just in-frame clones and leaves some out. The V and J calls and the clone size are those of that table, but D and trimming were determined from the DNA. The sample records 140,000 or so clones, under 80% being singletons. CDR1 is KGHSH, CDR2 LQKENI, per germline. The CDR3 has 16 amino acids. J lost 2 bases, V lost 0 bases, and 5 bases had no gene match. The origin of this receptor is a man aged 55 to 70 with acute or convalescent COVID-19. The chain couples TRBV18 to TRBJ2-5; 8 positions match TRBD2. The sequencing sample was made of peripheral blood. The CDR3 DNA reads TGTGCCAGCTCACCACCGAGCGGGAGCGTACAAGAGACCCAGTACTTC. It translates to CASSPPSGSVQETQYF.